This T cell receptor (beta chain) originates from a study of response to subunit inactivated influenza vaccine. This clonotype was picked up a small number of times. No antigen is known for it. Study-wide results and limits: Every seasonal influenza vaccination brings in few new T cells, the authors suggested.

One entry per CDR3 protein results from TCRdb running MiXCR on the RT-PCR reads. Of more than 700,000 distinct CDR3 sequences in the sample, around 20% were seen once. The V gene's germline CDR1 is SEHNR and CDR2 FQNEAQ (reference sequence). The CDR3 is made up of 14 amino acids. Deletions cut 5 bases from V and 10 bases from J, with 18 bases between. The V call is TRBV7-9, the J call TRBJ2-1; tentatively, D is TRBD2 (6 bases). The input for sequencing was PBMCs from blood, taken more than 4 days after vaccination. The receptor was isolated from a man between 45 and 60 years old who received an inactivated influenza vaccine. The CDR3 spells CASSPRDWLGEQFF. The CDR3 DNA follows: TGTGCCAGCAGCCCCCGGGACTGGCTTGGGGAGCAGTTCTTC.